This T cell receptor (beta chain) was sequenced in a study of graft-versus-host responses after intestinal transplantation. The CDR3 contains 13 residues. CDR1 is SGHVS, CDR2 FNYEAQ, per germline. Between the trimmed V and J ends, which lost 1 base and 5 bases, there was a span of 8 bases. The data were produced by immunoSEQ multiplex PCR, yet TCRdb's version contains in-frame clones alone and is incomplete. The sample has tens of thousands of clones, roughly 90% seen once. This chain links TRBV7-6 with TRBJ1-1; D not certain. Sequenced here: PBMCs, sampled 26 days after transplant. The TCR was taken from a human patient who received an intestinal transplant, so some T cells may come from the graft donor. CDR3 coding DNA: TGTGCCAGCAGCTTAGGGGCCGAGACTGAAGCTTTCTTT. Its translation: CASSLGAETEAFF.